This T cell receptor (beta chain) originates from a study of blood T cell repertoires in COVID-19. Measured with immunoSEQ multiplex PCR; TCRdb has only the in-frame clones, and not every one. The table shows hundreds of thousands of clones, with under 90% occurring only once. CDR3 size: 12 residues. Trimming removed 8 bases at V and 4 bases at J, with 11 bases between. Specimen: peripheral blood. The receptor was isolated from a woman of 80 years or more with acute or convalescent COVID-19. The chain recombines TRBV12-3 or TRBV12-4 with TRBJ2-5, with D perhaps TRBD2 (5 bases). The CDR3 protein is CASCAGLETQYF. Written as DNA, the CDR3 is TGTGCCAGCTGCGCGGGTTTAGAGACCCAGTACTTC.